Listed below are T cell receptor beta chains from one sample, sequenced in a study of post-analysis software for immune sequencing data. Via MiXCR, TCRdb re-called the PCR reads, giving one row per CDR3 protein. The sample lists approximately 440,000 distinct CDR3 sequences, roughly 45% occurring once. The sequencing input was blood. These receptors were taken from a girl aged 10 to 17 with multiple sclerosis. CDR3s include the opening cysteine and the closing phenylalanine or tryptophan. D genes are given only for firm matches. Size values are once, few and many counts, or a class for expanded clones, and some rows have none.

>NA|TRBJ2-6|TRBD2|TRBV28
TGTGCCAGCAGCAACCTAGCGGGAGCGTTCTCTGGGGCCAACGTCCTGACTTTC
CASSNLAGAFSGANVLTF
>NA|TRBJ1-2|TRBD1|TRBV7-2
TGTGCCAGCAGCTCCTCCGGGACAGGGGTATTGTTCTATGGCTACACCTTC
CASSSSGTGVLFYGYTF
>NA|TRBJ2-4|TRBD2|TRBV28
TGTGCCAGCAGTCCTCTTTTGGGAGGGGCTATGGACATTCAGTACTTC
CASSPLLGGAMDIQYF
>NA|TRBJ1-1|NA|TRBV20-1
TGCAGCCCCGACTCCCTTGGGACTGAAGCTTTCTTT
CSPDSLGTEAFF
>NA|TRBJ1-2|NA|TRBV4-2
TGTGCCAGCAGCCAAGGAGAATCCCCCTATGGCTACACCTTC
CASSQGESPYGYTF
>many|TRBJ2-7|NA|TRBV6-5
TGTGCCAGCAGGGACAGGGAGGGATACGAGCAGTACTTC
CASRDREGYEQYF
>few|TRBJ2-1|TRBD1|TRBV7-3
TGTGCCAGCAGCCCCCCCAATAGGGGGCGCAATGAGCAGTTCTTC
CASSPPNRGRNEQFF
>once|TRBJ2-3|TRBD2|TRBV20-1
TGCAGTGCTAGAGATCTCGCTAGCGGGCGCCCCTCCACAGATACGCAGTATTTT
CSARDLASGRPSTDTQYF
>once|TRBJ1-2|NA|TRBV29-1
TGCAGCGTTGACGATGGCTACACCTTC
CSVDDGYTF
>few|TRBJ1-2|TRBD1|TRBV10-3
TGTGCCATCAGTGACAGGGGGTATGGCTACACCTTC
CAISDRGYGYTF
>few|TRBJ2-5|NA|TRBV10-3
TGTGCCATCAGTGAGTCGAAGCTGCGGACCCAGTACTTC
CAISESKLRTQYF
>many|TRBJ1-1|TRBD1|TRBV9
TGTGCCAGCAGCGGGATGAGGGACAGCCTGAACACTGAAGCTTTCTTT
CASSGMRDSLNTEAFF
>NA|TRBJ1-1|NA|TRBV10-3
TGTGCCATCAGAGCAACCGGGACAGCTTTCTTT
CAIRATGTAFF
>NA|TRBJ2-1|NA|TRBV29-1
TGCAGCGTTGATTTTGGGAAGGGATACAATGAGCAGTTCTTC
CSVDFGKGYNEQFF
>few|TRBJ2-7|TRBD1|TRBV4-1
TGCGCCAGCAGCCAAGATCCAGGACAGGTCGGCTTCTACGAGCAGTACTTC
CASSQDPGQVGFYEQYF
>NA|TRBJ2-5|NA|TRBV5-6
TGTGCCAGCAGCTTCCGGGACGGGGAGACCCAGTACTTC
CASSFRDGETQYF
>NA|TRBJ2-5|NA|TRBV4-2
TGTGTCAGCAGCCAAGAGGTGGGGGACCAAGAGACCCAGTACTTC
CVSSQEVGDQETQYF
>NA|TRBJ2-5|TRBD1|TRBV28
TGTGCCAGCAGTTTATCCCGGACAGGGGTGGGTTTAGAGACCCAGTACTTC
CASSLSRTGVGLETQYF
>NA|TRBJ2-5|NA|TRBV29-1
TGCAGCGTTGGGACGGGCCAAGAGACCCAGTACTTC
CSVGTGQETQYF
>NA|TRBJ1-1|NA|TRBV15
TGTGCCACCAGCAGGGGGGGACGGGCAGCTTTCTTT
CATSRGGRAAFF
>few|TRBJ2-7|TRBD2|TRBV4-2
TGTGCCAGCAGCCACAAACTACCAACTAGCGGGAGTGTCTACGAGCAGTACTTC
CASSHKLPTSGSVYEQYF
>NA|TRBJ2-1|TRBD2|TRBV13
TGTGCCAGCAGCTCCCCCGCTAGCGGGAACAATGAGCAGTTCTTC
CASSSPASGNNEQFF
>few|TRBJ2-7|NA|TRBV7-9
TGTGCCAGCAGCTTAGGGCAGGATTACTCCTACGAGCAGTACTTC
CASSLGQDYSYEQYF
>few|TRBJ2-1|TRBD1|TRBV12-3/TRBV12-4
TGTGCCAGCAGTTCGGACAGGGTCGCCTACAATGAGCAGTTCTTC
CASSSDRVAYNEQFF
>NA|TRBJ2-1|TRBD2|TRBV7-3
TGCGCCAGCAGCTTAGCGGGAGTGGGGAATGAGCGGTTCTTC
CASSLAGVGNERFF
>NA|TRBJ2-7|TRBD1|TRBV29-1
TGCAGCGTTGGGGACAGCTCCTACGAGCGGTACTTC
CSVGDSSYERYF
>NA|TRBJ2-1|NA|TRBV12-3/TRBV12-4
TGTGCCAGCAGTTTAAGGGGATTTGTTAGAGAGCAGTTCTTC
CASSLRGFVREQFF
>few|TRBJ2-7|NA|TRBV7-9
TGTGCCAGCAGCTTAGGAGGGCTAGCCTACGAGCAGTACTTC
CASSLGGLAYEQYF
>NA|TRBJ2-5|NA|TRBV20-1
TGCAGTGCTATCCGGGTCGAGGCCCAGTACTTC
CSAIRVEAQYF
>NA|TRBJ2-3|TRBD2|TRBV5-1
TGCGCCAGCAGCTTGGTCGGTAGCGGGAGCACAGATACGCAGTATTTT
CASSLVGSGSTDTQYF
>NA|TRBJ1-2|TRBD1|TRBV28
TGTGCCAGCAGTTCCGCCGGGACAGTTAACTATGGCTACACCTTC
CASSSAGTVNYGYTF
>NA|TRBJ2-1|NA|TRBV9
TGTGCCAGCAGCGCCCACTTGGATGAGCAGTTCTTC
CASSAHLDEQFF
>NA|TRBJ2-7|NA|TRBV7-9
TGTGCCAGCAGCTTATCAGGGGCTGGTAACGAGCAGTACTTC
CASSLSGAGNEQYF
>NA|TRBJ1-1|NA|TRBV29-1
TGCAGCTCGACAGAGAACACTGAAGCTTTCTTT
CSSTENTEAFF
>NA|TRBJ2-7|NA|TRBV6-1
TGTGCCAGCAGTGACTGGGACAAAACCTACGAGCAGTACTTC
CASSDWDKTYEQYF
>NA|TRBJ1-5|NA|TRBV28
TGTGCCAGCAGTTTAGGGGGCAGTCAGCCCCAGCATTTT
CASSLGGSQPQHF
>few|TRBJ2-3|NA|TRBV9
TGTGCCAGCAGCGTAGGAGGGAGGCCCCCCTCAGATACGCAGTATTTT
CASSVGGRPPSDTQYF
>NA|TRBJ2-7|NA|TRBV6-5
TGTGCCAGCAGTTACGGGGGCGCCCTCGAGCAGTACTTC
CASSYGGALEQYF
>few|TRBJ1-1|NA|TRBV28
TGTGCCAGCAGTCTCCGACGCCGGAACACTGAAGCTTTCTTT
CASSLRRRNTEAFF
>few|TRBJ2-7|NA|TRBV10-3
TGTGCCATCAGTGACCCCTTGTTCGCCTACGAGCAGTACTTC
CAISDPLFAYEQYF
>NA|TRBJ1-5|NA|TRBV20-1
TGCAGTCCTTGGGGTGCCGGTCAGCCCCAGCATTTT
CSPWGAGQPQHF
>once|TRBJ2-6|NA|TRBV20-1
TGCAGTGCTAGAGTGCAGAGCTCTGGGGCCAACGTCCTGACTTTC
CSARVQSSGANVLTF
>few|TRBJ2-1|NA|TRBV20-1
TGCAGCTACCACCGGGGTCCGGGGAATGAGCAGTTCTTC
CSYHRGPGNEQFF
>NA|TRBJ2-3|TRBD2|TRBV25-1
TGTGCCAGCAGTGAATACATACCCTCGACTAGCGGAACGCAGTATTTT
CASSEYIPSTSGTQYF
>NA|TRBJ2-3|NA|TRBV24-1
TGTGCCACCGCTCGTAGCGGAAGCACAGATACGCAGTATTTT
CATARSGSTDTQYF
>NA|TRBJ2-1|NA|TRBV12-3/TRBV12-4
TGTGTCAGCAGCCCCTTAACCTACAATGAGCAGTTCTTC
CVSSPLTYNEQFF
>few|TRBJ1-2|NA|TRBV20-1
TGCAGTGCGAGTGACTCGGGCAATGGCTACACCTTC
CSASDSGNGYTF
>NA|TRBJ2-3|TRBD2|TRBV6-2/TRBV6-3
TGTGCCAGCAGTTACTCGCTAGCGGGCACAGATACGCAGTATTTT
CASSYSLAGTDTQYF
>NA|TRBJ1-6|NA|TRBV7-8
TGTGCCAGCAGCTTTCTCACAACCAATAATTCACCCCTCCACTTT
CASSFLTTNNSPLHF
>NA|TRBJ1-1|NA|TRBV6-2/TRBV6-3
TGTGCCAGCAGGGAAAACTGGGGGCGGGAGAACACTGAAGCTTTCTTT
CASRENWGRENTEAFF
>NA|TRBJ2-7|TRBD2|TRBV5-1
TGCGCCAGCAGTGGGGACCTAAAAGCGGGAGAAAAGTACGAGCAGTACTTC
CASSGDLKAGEKYEQYF
>few|TRBJ1-2|TRBD1|TRBV7-2
TGTGCCAGCAGCTCGGGACAGGGAGGGAAGGAAGGCTACACCTTC
CASSSGQGGKEGYTF
>few|TRBJ2-3|NA|TRBV3-1
TGTGCCAGCAGCCAAGTCTCCGGGACCACAGATACGCAGTATTTT
CASSQVSGTTDTQYF